This note documents a single T cell receptor beta chain sequence. It was with 60 Vbeta and 13 Jbeta primers that the PCR ran. Original analysis: It was a later analysis that counted about 80 million unique TCR beta chains, of which roughly 11 million were shared. Only in-frame clones appear in the TCRdb table, and some are missing; sequencing was by immunoSEQ multiplex PCR. The D gene and trimming were derived from the DNA, and the V and J assignments and clone size from that table. Of over 200,000 clones listed, approximately 80% are singletons. The data are from a study of cytomegalovirus exposure and HLA in healthy donors. The specimen sequenced was PBMCs. The sequence was collected from a male donor in good health and CMV-seronegative.

CDR3 bases: TGTGCCAGCAGCTTAGACTACTACCAAGAGACCCAGTACTTC. Its protein product is CASSLDYYQETQYF. The chain couples TRBV5-4 to TRBJ2-5, with D tentatively TRBD2 (5 bases). The CDR3 totals 14 residues. Trimming took off 2 bases at V and 0 bases at J, with 8 bases between the two ends. CDR1 is SGHNT, CDR2 YYREEE, per germline (reference sequence).